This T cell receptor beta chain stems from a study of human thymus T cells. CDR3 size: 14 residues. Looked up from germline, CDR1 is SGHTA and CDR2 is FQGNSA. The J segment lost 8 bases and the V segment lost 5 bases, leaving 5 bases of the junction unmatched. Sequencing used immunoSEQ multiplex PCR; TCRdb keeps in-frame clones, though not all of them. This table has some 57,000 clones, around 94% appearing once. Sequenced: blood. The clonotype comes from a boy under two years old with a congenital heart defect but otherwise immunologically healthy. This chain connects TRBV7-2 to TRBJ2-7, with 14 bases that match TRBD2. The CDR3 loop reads CASSGTSGGYQQYF. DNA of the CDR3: TGTGCCAGCAGCGGGACTAGCGGGGGTTACCAGCAGTACTTC.